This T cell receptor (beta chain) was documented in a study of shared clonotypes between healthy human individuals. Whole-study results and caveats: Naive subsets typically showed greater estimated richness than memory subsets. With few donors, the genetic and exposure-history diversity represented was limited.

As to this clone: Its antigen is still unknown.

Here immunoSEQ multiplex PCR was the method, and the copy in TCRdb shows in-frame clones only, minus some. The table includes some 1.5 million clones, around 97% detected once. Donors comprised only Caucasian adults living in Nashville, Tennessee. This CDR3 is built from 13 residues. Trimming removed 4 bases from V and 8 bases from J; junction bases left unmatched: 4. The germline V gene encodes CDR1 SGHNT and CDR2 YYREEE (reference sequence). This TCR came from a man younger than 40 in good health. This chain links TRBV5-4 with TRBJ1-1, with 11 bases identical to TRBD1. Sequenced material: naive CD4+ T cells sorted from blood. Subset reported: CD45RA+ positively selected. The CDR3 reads CASSGGQGAEAFF. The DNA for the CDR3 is TGTGCCAGCAGCGGAGGACAGGGGGCAGAAGCTTTCTTT.